Listed here is a single TCR beta chain. The data stem from a study of cytomegalovirus exposure and HLA in healthy donors. It was with 60 Vbeta and 13 Jbeta primers that the PCR ran. Method: immunoSEQ multiplex PCR; TCRdb's copy keeps in-frame clones and lacks some. This sample has about 180,000 clones, with almost 80% found just once. CDR3 length equals 15 residues. Germline CDR1 and CDR2: SGHTA and FQGNSA. V shed 1 base and J shed 4 bases, with 12 bases lying between them. The source material was PBMCs. The chain joins TRBV7-2 to TRBJ2-3; D call uncertain. This TCR was recovered from a man in his thirties or forties in good health and CMV-seronegative. For the CDR3, the DNA is TGTGCCAGCAGCTTAGTGGCAGGATTGTCAGATACGCAGTATTTT. This gives the protein CASSLVAGLSDTQYF.